This T cell receptor beta chain was retrieved from a study of neoadjuvant anti-PD-1 for oral cavity cancer (dated by TCRdb to about 2021). Background on the whole study: Patients mostly received three to four biweekly doses of nivolumab at 3 mg/kg before curative-intent surgical resection. A fourth nivolumab dose was given around day 43 to patients without progression, and definitive surgical resection was performed in those patients on days 50-56. Responders were defined as patients with complete response, partial response or stable disease by RECIST 1.1; non-responders were defined as patients with progression. There were 12 to 13 patients in the parent correlative cohort, and the response rate was less than 40%.

PBMC libraries used mostly 480 ng of input genomic DNA for deep sequencing, with six replicates per sample. TCRbeta libraries were prepared with the immunoSEQ hsTCRbeta kit according to the manufacturer's instructions. Sequencing of the completed libraries took place using an Illumina NovaSeq 6000 S4 flow cell after they had been pooled to approximately 3 nM. Per the original workflow: The immunoSEQ Analyzer was used for raw data preprocessing and quality control. The analysis was restricted to productive rearrangements, with each unique CDR3 amino acid sequence defining a clonotype. Repertoire clonality was estimated as the Gini-Simpson index, which was calculated using the R package tcR. Student's t test was used to compare Gini indices, while Pearson correlation assessed associations with tumor size change. In its TCRdb copy, this immuneACCESS table keeps in-frame sequences only and misses some clones. Where compared with another copy, unresolved V genes explain less than half of these, and the others have no known cause. That table supplies the V and J calls and clone size; D and trimming were determined from the DNA. In all, the sample holds approximately 9,600 clones, and less than 70% of those were seen once. The ten largest clones add up to approximately 3.5% of the sample.

Sample time point, as interpreted from the label and publication: after neoadjuvant nivolumab, at surgical resection. Patients were newly diagnosed with stage II-IVA oral cavity squamous cell carcinoma and had received no prior systemic or radiation treatment. The cohort was made up of patients with locally advanced, HPV-negative oral cavity squamous cell carcinoma. No culture maintenance or expansion was done, as the peripheral blood mononuclear cells went straight to analysis. The samples were obtained from a longitudinal correlative study of a single-arm phase II trial testing neoadjuvant nivolumab in oral cavity squamous cell carcinoma. Genomic DNA-based TCRbeta sequencing was performed on subject-matched pre- and post-treatment PBMCs and tumors from three responders and three non-responders. Peripheral blood mononuclear cells were drawn once before nivolumab treatment and a second time after treatment, when surgery took place. Genomic DNA was isolated from PBMCs using the Maxwell RSC DNA from Cells kit.

General conclusions and limits of the study: Within PBMCs, T cell clonality (Gini index) was significantly higher in non-responders than responders after neoadjuvant nivolumab. Only three patients per response group were included in the TCR analyses, and the authors called for validation in larger cohorts. Higher pretreatment blood Treg/Th17 ratios correlated with higher pretreatment blood TCRbeta clonality and lower post-treatment tumor TCRbeta clonality.

In regard to this clone: The target of this receptor is not known. Per-base qualities were not stored, and no clone one base away is much larger.

The CDR3 holds 14 amino acids from the cysteine to the phenylalanine. Only the CDR3 DNA stays, 42 bases, in frame from base 1. Reading the germline V gene (reference sequence) gives CDR1 SEHNR and CDR2 FQNEAQ. V and J are truncated by 4 bases and 4 bases respectively, leaving an intervening sequence of 10 bases. The receptor's source is a person aged 40 to 85 with oral cavity squamous cell carcinoma. Recombination joined TRBV7-9 with TRBJ1-4; TRBD1 could be the D gene, as 5 bases match. Sample: PBMCs, taken after nivolumab (anti-PD-1) treatment. At the DNA level, the sequence is TGTGCCAGCAGCTCCGGGGCCTATAATGAAAAACTGTTTTTT. The encoded protein is CASSSGAYNEKLFF.